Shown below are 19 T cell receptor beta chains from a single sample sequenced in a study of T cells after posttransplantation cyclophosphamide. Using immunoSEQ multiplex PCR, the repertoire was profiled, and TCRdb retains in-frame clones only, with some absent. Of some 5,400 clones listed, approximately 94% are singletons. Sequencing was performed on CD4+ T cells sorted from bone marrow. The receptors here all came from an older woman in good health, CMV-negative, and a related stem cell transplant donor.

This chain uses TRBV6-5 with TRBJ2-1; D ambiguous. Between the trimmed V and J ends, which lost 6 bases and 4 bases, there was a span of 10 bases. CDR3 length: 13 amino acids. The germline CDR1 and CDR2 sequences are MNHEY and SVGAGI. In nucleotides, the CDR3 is TGTGCCAGCAGACCAGATATGTACAATGAGCAGTTCTTC. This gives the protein CASRPDMYNEQFF.

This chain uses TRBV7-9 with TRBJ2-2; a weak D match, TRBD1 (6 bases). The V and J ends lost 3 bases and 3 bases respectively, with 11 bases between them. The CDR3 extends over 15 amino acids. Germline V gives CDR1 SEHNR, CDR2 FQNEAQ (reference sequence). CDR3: CASSLTQGYTGELFF. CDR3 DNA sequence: TGTGCCAGCAGCTTGACTCAGGGGTACACCGGGGAGCTGTTTTTT.

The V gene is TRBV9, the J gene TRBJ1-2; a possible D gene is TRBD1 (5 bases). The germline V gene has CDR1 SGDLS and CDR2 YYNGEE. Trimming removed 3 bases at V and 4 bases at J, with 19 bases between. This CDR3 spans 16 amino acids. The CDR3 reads CASSAHTGPGGYGYTF. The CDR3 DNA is TGTGCCAGCAGCGCCCATACAGGTCCGGGAGGCTATGGCTACACCTTC.

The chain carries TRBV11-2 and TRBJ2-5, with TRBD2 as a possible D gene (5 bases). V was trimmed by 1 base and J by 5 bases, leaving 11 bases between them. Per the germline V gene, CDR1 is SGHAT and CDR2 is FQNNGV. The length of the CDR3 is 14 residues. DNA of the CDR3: TGTGCCAGCAGCTTAGTCCCTAGCTTGGAGACCCAGTACTTC. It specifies CASSLVPSLETQYF. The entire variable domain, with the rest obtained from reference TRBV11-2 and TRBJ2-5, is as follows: EAGVAQSPRYKIIEKRQSVAFWCNPISGHATLYWYQQILGQGPKLLIQFQNNGVVDDSQLPKDRFSAERLKGVDSTLKIQPAKLEDSAVYLCASSLVPSLETQYFGPGTRLLVL.

The CDR3 loop reads CASTSTGVSAFF. The CDR3 DNA sequence: TGTGCCAGCACTTCCACAGGGGTTTCAGCTTTCTTT. The J gene is TRBJ1-1, the V gene TRBV6-1, with TRBD1 matching 7 bases. V lost 7 bases to trimming and J lost 10 bases; unmatched junction nucleotides: 9. CDR1 is MNHNS, CDR2 SASEGT, per germline. The CDR3 contains 12 residues.

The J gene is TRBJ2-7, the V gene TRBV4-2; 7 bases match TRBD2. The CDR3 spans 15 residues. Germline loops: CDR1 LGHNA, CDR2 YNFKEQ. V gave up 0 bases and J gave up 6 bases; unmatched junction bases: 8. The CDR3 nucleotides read TGTGCCAGCAGCCAAGATACGGGAGGTCCGGGCGAGCAGTACTTC. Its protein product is CASSQDTGGPGEQYF.

In DNA, the CDR3 is TGCGCCAGCAGCCAAGAAACAGGGGATCGAGGAGGCTACACCTTC. Amino acids: CASSQETGDRGGYTF. The chain combines TRBV4-3 with TRBJ1-2; the match to TRBD1 covers 7 bases. The CDR3 is made up of 15 amino acids. The germline V gene encodes CDR1 LGHNA and CDR2 YSLEER. J was trimmed by 8 bases and V by 0 bases; bases with no gene match: 9.

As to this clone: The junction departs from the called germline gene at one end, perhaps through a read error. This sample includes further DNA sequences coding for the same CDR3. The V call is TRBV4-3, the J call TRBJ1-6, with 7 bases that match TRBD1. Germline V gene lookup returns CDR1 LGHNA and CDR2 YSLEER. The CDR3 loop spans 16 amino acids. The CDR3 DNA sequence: TGCGCCAGCAGCCAAGTCTCCGGGACAGCTAATTCCCCCCTCCACTTT. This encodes CASSQVSGTANSPLHF.

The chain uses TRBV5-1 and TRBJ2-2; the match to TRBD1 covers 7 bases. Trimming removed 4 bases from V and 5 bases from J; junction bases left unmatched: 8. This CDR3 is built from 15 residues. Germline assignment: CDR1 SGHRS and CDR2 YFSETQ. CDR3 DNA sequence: TGCGCCAGCAGCAAAGGGGGCGCTCATACCGGGGAGCTGTTTTTT. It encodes CASSKGGAHTGELFF.

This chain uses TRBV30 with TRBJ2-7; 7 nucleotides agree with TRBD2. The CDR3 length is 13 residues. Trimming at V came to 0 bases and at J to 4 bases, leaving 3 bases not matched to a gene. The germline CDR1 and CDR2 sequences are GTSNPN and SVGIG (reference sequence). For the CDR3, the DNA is TGTGCCTGGAGTGTACTGGGGGGGTACGAGCAGTACTTC. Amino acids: CAWSVLGGYEQYF. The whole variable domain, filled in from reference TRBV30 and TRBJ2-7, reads SQTIHQWPATLVQPVGSPLSLECTVEGTSNPNLYWYRQAAGRGLQLLFYSVGIGQISSEVPQNLSASRPQDRQFILSSKKLLLSDSGFYLCAWSVLGGYEQYFGPGTRLTVT.

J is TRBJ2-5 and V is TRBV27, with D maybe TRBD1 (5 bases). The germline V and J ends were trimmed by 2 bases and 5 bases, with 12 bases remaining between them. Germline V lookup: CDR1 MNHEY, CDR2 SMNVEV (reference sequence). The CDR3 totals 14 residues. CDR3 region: CASSLRQGRETQYF. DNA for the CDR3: TGTGCCAGCAGTTTAAGGCAGGGAAGGGAGACCCAGTACTTC.

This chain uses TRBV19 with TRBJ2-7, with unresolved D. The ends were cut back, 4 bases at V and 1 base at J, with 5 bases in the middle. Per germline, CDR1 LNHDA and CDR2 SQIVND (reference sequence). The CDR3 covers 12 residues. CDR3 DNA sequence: TGTGCCAGTAGTAGCAGATCCTACGAGCAGTACTTC. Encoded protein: CASSSRSYEQYF. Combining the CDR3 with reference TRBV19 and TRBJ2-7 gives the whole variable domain DGGITQSPKYLFRKEGQNVTLSCEQNLNHDAMYWYRQDPGQGLRLIYYSQIVNDFQKGDIAEGYSVSREKKESFPLTVTSAQKNPTAFYLCASSSRSYEQYFGPGTRLTVT.

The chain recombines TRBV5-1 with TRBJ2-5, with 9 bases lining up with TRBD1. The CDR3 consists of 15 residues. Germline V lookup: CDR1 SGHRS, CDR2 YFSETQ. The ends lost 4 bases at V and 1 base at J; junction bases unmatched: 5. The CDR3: CASSTGTGSQETQYF. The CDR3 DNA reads TGCGCCAGCAGCACCGGGACAGGGAGCCAAGAGACCCAGTACTTC.

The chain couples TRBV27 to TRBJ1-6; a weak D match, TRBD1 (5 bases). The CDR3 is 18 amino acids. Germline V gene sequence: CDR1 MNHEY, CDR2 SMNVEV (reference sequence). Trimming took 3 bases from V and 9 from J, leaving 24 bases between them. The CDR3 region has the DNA TGTGCCAGCAGTTTTTCAACCCGGCAGGGCTCCTCTGGTTCACCCCTCCACTTT. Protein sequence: CASSFSTRQGSSGSPLHF.

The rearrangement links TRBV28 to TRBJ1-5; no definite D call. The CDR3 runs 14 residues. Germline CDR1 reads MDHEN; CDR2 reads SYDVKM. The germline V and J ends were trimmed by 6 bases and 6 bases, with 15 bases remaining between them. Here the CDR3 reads CASSSPDSFQPQHF. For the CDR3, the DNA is TGTGCCAGCAGCTCCCCCGACTCGTTTCAGCCCCAGCATTTT.

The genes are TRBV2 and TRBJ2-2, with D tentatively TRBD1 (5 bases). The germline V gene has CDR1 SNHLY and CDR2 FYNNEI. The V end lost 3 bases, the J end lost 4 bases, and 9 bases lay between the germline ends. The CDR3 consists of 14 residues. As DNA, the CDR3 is TGTGCCAGCAGTGACAGGGCCGTCACCGGGGAGCTGTTTTTT. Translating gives CASSDRAVTGELFF.

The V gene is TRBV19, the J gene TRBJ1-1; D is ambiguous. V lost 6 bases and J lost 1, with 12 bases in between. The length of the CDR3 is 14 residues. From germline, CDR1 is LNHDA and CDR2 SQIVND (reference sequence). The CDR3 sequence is CASRMGGGNTEAFF. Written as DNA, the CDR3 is TGTGCCAGTAGAATGGGAGGCGGGAACACTGAAGCTTTCTTT.

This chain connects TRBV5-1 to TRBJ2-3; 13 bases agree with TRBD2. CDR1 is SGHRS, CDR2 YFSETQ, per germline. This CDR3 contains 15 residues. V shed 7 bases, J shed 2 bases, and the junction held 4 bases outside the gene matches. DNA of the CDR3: TGCGCCAGCGGGACTAGCGGGAAGACCACAGATACGCAGTATTTT. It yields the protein CASGTSGKTTDTQYF.

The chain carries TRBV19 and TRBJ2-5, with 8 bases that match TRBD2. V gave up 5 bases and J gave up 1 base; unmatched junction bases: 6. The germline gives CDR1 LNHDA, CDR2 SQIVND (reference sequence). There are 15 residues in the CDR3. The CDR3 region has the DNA TGTGCCAGTAGTTCGTTCGGGGGGGCCCAAGAGACCCAGTACTTC. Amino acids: CASSSFGGAQETQYF.